Reported below is one T cell receptor (beta chain). The CDR3 sequence is 17 residues long. From germline, CDR1 is SGDLS and CDR2 YYNGEE. Trimming pared 3 bases from V and 4 bases from J, leaving 22 bases between. These data come from a study of blood T cell repertoires in COVID-19. In the study's own analysis: Amplification with reference gene primers provided the estimates of nucleated cell counts. TCRdb's table, derived via immunoSEQ multiplex PCR, lists solely in-frame clones and lacks some. Clone size and the V and J calls come from that table; the DNA yielded D and trimming. The sample yields 190,000 or so clones, around 85% seen once.

This receptor was taken from a woman in her 70s with acute or convalescent COVID-19. The chain joins TRBV9 to TRBJ1-1, with D possibly matching TRBD1 (6 bases). Sequencing was done on a sample of peripheral blood. The CDR3 spells CASSEPGGAPRGTEAFF. DNA of the CDR3: TGTGCCAGCAGCGAGCCCGGGGGGGCCCCCCGGGGCACTGAAGCTTTCTTT.